This T cell receptor beta chain was captured by sequencing in a study of OX40 agonist ivuxolimab in advanced cancers. This table comes from immunoSEQ multiplex PCR, and its TCRdb copy is limited to in-frame clones, with some not included. The sample records some 94,000 clones, roughly nine tenths being singletons. The V gene lost 6 bases and the J gene lost 5 bases, with 16 bases spanning the gap. This CDR3 region has 14 residues. In germline, CDR1 is MNHEY, CDR2 SMNVEV (reference sequence). The sample was CD4+ or CD8+ T cells sorted from blood, taken in a trial of the OX40 agonist ivuxolimab. The chain links TRBV27 to TRBJ1-2; D gene unclear. This clonotype originated in an adult with an advanced solid tumor such as melanoma, head and neck, liver or kidney cancer. The CDR3 DNA reads as TGTGCCAGCAGCCTAGGCCCGGGGTTATATGGCTACACCTTC. Translated, it gives CASSLGPGLYGYTF.